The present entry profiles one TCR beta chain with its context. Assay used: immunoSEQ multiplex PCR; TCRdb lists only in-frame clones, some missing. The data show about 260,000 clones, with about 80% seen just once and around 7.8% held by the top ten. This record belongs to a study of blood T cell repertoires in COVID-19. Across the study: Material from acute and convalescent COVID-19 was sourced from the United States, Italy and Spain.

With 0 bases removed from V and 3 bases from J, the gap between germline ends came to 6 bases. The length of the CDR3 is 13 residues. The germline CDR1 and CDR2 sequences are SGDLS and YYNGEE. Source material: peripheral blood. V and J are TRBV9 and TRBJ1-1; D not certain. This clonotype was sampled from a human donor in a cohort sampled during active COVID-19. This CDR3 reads CASSVASHTEAFF. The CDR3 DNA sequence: TGTGCCAGCAGCGTAGCTTCCCACACTGAAGCTTTCTTT.